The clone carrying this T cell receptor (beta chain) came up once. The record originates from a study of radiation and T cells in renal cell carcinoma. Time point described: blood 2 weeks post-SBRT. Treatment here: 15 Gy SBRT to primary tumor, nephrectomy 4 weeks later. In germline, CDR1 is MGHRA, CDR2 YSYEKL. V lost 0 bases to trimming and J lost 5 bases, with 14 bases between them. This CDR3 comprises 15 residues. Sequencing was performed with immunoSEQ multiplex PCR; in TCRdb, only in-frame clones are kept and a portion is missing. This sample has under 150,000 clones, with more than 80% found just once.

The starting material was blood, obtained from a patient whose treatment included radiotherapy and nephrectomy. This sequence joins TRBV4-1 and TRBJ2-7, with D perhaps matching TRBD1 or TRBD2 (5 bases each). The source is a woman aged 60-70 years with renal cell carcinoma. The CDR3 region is CASSQETNGADEQYF. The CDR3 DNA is TGCGCCAGCAGCCAAGAAACCAACGGGGCCGACGAGCAGTACTTC.